This TCR beta chain was obtained from a study of T cell responses to AZD1222 COVID-19 vaccine. Study outcomes and limitations: Only 6 or 7 people who got AZD1222 tested seropositive at baseline. Females outnumbered males among donors, who were mostly white British; clonal diversity was possibly underestimated. Following two doses of AZD1222, Spike-specific TCR breadth and depth rose. Regions 160-218 and 743-854 held dominance among vaccine-associated CD4 TCRs, which spanned spike.

This table comes from immunoSEQ multiplex PCR, and its TCRdb copy is limited to in-frame clones, with some not included. In the table there are 100,000 to 130,000 clones, roughly 90% of which are singletons. Trimming at V came to 4 bases and at J to 3 bases, leaving 5 bases not matched to a gene. The germline gives CDR1 SNHLY, CDR2 FYNNEI. This CDR3 is built from 14 residues. Notes on this clone: The target antigen is unknown.

Sequences were derived from peripheral blood, sampled on day 0 of MenACWY control vaccination. This TCR was sampled from an adult in good health. The chain joins TRBV2 to TRBJ1-1; 7 bases are shared with TRBD1. The CDR3 loop reads CASSAIQGYTEAFF. Written as DNA, the CDR3 is TGTGCCAGCAGTGCGATACAGGGGTACACTGAAGCTTTCTTT.